This is a list of T cell receptor beta chains from one sample in a study of shared T cell receptors in the human thymus. Assay: immunoSEQ multiplex PCR; the TCRdb copy retains only in-frame clones and omits some. The table shows about 400,000 clones, with around 93% occurring only once. What was sequenced was thymocytes. The receptors originated from a human donor. CDR3s include the opening cysteine and the closing phenylalanine or tryptophan. Fields, in order: V gene, clone size, J gene, D gene, CDR3 protein, CDR3 DNA. The D gene is left open where the match is weak. Clone size is not always given. Where it is, it says once, few, many or a class for expanded clones.

v_call: TRBV15
clone_size: .
j_call: TRBJ1-1
d_call: TRBD1
cdr3_aa: CATTRRGKGAMEAFF
cdr3_nt: TGTGCCACCACCCGACGGGGGAAGGGGGCTATGGAAGCTTTCTTT

v_call: TRBV6-5
clone_size: .
j_call: TRBJ2-3
d_call: .
cdr3_aa: CASTSVCTDTQYF
cdr3_nt: TGTGCCAGCACTAGCGTATGCACAGATACGCAGTATTTT

v_call: TRBV7-9
clone_size: .
j_call: TRBJ2-7
d_call: .
cdr3_aa: CASSAREGRSTYEQYF
cdr3_nt: TGTGCCAGCAGCGCGAGAGAGGGGCGGAGTACCTACGAGCAGTACTTC

v_call: TRBV28
clone_size: .
j_call: TRBJ2-7
d_call: TRBD2
cdr3_aa: CASSFERGAYEQYF
cdr3_nt: TGTGCCAGCAGTTTCGAGCGGGGGGCCTACGAGCAGTACTTC

v_call: TRBV2
clone_size: once
j_call: TRBJ2-7
d_call: TRBD2
cdr3_aa: CATLGLAAYEQYF
cdr3_nt: TGTGCCACCTTAGGACTAGCGGCCTACGAGCAGTACTTC

v_call: TRBV30
clone_size: .
j_call: TRBJ2-1
d_call: .
cdr3_aa: CAWIVGQGLYNEQFF
cdr3_nt: TGTGCCTGGATCGTTGGCCAGGGCCTCTACAATGAGCAGTTCTTC

v_call: TRBV5-1
clone_size: .
j_call: TRBJ2-2
d_call: TRBD2
cdr3_aa: CASSWPGTSGTSGTGELFF
cdr3_nt: TGCGCCAGCAGCTGGCCCGGGACTAGCGGTACCTCGGGCACCGGGGAGCTGTTTTTT

v_call: TRBV6-1
clone_size: .
j_call: TRBJ2-1
d_call: TRBD1
cdr3_aa: CASIKQGLGFF
cdr3_nt: TGTGCCAGCATCAAACAGGGGTTAGGGTTCTTC

v_call: TRBV5-1
clone_size: once
j_call: TRBJ2-7
d_call: .
cdr3_aa: CASSHRDFRSYEQYF
cdr3_nt: TGCGCCAGCAGCCACCGGGACTTCCGATCCTACGAGCAGTACTTC

v_call: TRBV14
clone_size: .
j_call: TRBJ2-6
d_call: .
cdr3_aa: CASSQGVWANVLTF
cdr3_nt: TGTGCCAGCAGCCAGGGGGTCTGGGCCAACGTCCTGACTTTC

v_call: TRBV30
clone_size: .
j_call: TRBJ2-1
d_call: TRBD2
cdr3_aa: CAWSVGTSGESGRGNEQFF
cdr3_nt: TGTGCCTGGAGTGTAGGGACTTCGGGGGAGAGCGGGAGAGGCAATGAGCAGTTCTTC

v_call: TRBV28
clone_size: .
j_call: TRBJ2-5
d_call: .
cdr3_aa: CASSSASGNQETQYF
cdr3_nt: TGTGCCAGCAGTTCCGCATCAGGGAATCAAGAGACCCAGTACTTC

v_call: TRBV7-9
clone_size: .
j_call: TRBJ2-5
d_call: .
cdr3_aa: CASSLPLSSGGPETQYF
cdr3_nt: TGTGCCAGCAGCTTACCCCTGAGTAGTGGAGGTCCAGAGACCCAGTACTTC

v_call: TRBV19
clone_size: .
j_call: TRBJ2-2
d_call: TRBD2
cdr3_aa: CASSIRLAGFTGELFF
cdr3_nt: TGTGCCAGTAGTATACGCCTAGCGGGATTCACCGGGGAGCTGTTTTTT

v_call: TRBV7-4
clone_size: .
j_call: TRBJ2-1
d_call: TRBD2
cdr3_aa: CASSLLGVSGTSYNEQFF
cdr3_nt: TGTGCCAGCAGCCTCCTAGGGGTTAGCGGGACCTCCTACAATGAGCAGTTCTTC

v_call: TRBV27
clone_size: .
j_call: TRBJ2-3
d_call: TRBD2
cdr3_aa: CASRPGLAGTDTQYF
cdr3_nt: TGTGCCAGCAGACCGGGACTAGCGGGTACAGATACGCAGTATTTT

v_call: TRBV18
clone_size: .
j_call: TRBJ1-5
d_call: .
cdr3_aa: CASSPLTSNQPQHF
cdr3_nt: TGTGCCAGCTCACCACTGACCAGCAATCAGCCCCAGCATTTT

v_call: TRBV5-1
clone_size: .
j_call: TRBJ2-1
d_call: TRBD2
cdr3_aa: CASGTSGTYNEQFF
cdr3_nt: TGCGCCAGTGGGACTAGCGGGACCTACAATGAGCAGTTCTTC

v_call: TRBV11-2
clone_size: once
j_call: TRBJ2-1
d_call: TRBD1
cdr3_aa: CASSPRDREPVYNEQFF
cdr3_nt: TGTGCCAGCAGCCCTCGGGACAGGGAGCCAGTCTACAATGAGCAGTTCTTC

v_call: TRBV5-1
clone_size: .
j_call: TRBJ2-1
d_call: TRBD2
cdr3_aa: CASSWGGLAGGHEQFF
cdr3_nt: TGCGCCAGCAGCTGGGGGGGACTAGCGGGAGGCCATGAGCAGTTCTTC

v_call: TRBV6-1
clone_size: .
j_call: TRBJ1-5
d_call: .
cdr3_aa: CASSEDRALNQPQHF
cdr3_nt: TGTGCCAGCAGTGAAGACAGGGCCCTAAATCAGCCCCAGCATTTT

v_call: TRBV10-3
clone_size: .
j_call: TRBJ2-3
d_call: .
cdr3_aa: CAISEGTLDTQYF
cdr3_nt: TGTGCCATCAGTGAAGGGACACTAGATACGCAGTATTTT

v_call: TRBV7-9
clone_size: .
j_call: TRBJ2-7
d_call: TRBD1
cdr3_aa: CASSRSHPSDSNYAGGQYF
cdr3_nt: TGTGCCAGCAGCCGAAGCCATCCAAGTGACTCGAACTATGCAGGGGGGCAGTACTTC

v_call: TRBV4-3
clone_size: .
j_call: TRBJ1-5
d_call: .
cdr3_aa: CASSQWTVIGDCGNQPQHF
cdr3_nt: TGCGCCAGCAGCCAATGGACAGTAATAGGGGACTGTGGCAATCAGCCCCAGCATTTT

v_call: TRBV5-1
clone_size: .
j_call: TRBJ2-7
d_call: .
cdr3_aa: CASSPDGYEQYF
cdr3_nt: TGCGCCAGCAGCCCTGATGGCTACGAGCAGTACTTC

v_call: TRBV28
clone_size: .
j_call: TRBJ2-7
d_call: TRBD2
cdr3_aa: CATTIRREALYEQYF
cdr3_nt: TGTGCCACTACCATACGGCGGGAGGCCCTCTACGAGCAGTACTTC